A selection of T cell receptor beta chains follows, all from one sample in a study of identical twins. TCRdb fed the 5' RACE reads into MiXCR, producing one record per CDR3 protein. The sample carries hundreds of thousands of distinct CDR3 sequences, approximately 25% recorded once. These sequences were also reported in another study, on T cells expressing NK-cell markers.

The sequenced sample consisted of CD4+ T cells sorted from blood. The receptors were sampled from a woman between 18 and 29 years old in good health. CDR3s include the opening cysteine and the closing phenylalanine or tryptophan. The D gene is left open where the match is weak. Expanded clones get a size class; other rows say once, few or many, or leave the size out.

-	TRBV29-1	-	TRBJ1-2	CSVEGPLTLGYTF	TGCAGCGTTGAGGGACCTTTAACATTAGGCTACACCTTC
-	TRBV28	TRBD1	TRBJ2-7	CATTDRVREQYF	TGTGCCACCACCGACAGGGTTCGCGAGCAGTACTTC
many	TRBV4-3	TRBD1	TRBJ1-2	CASSQETGWLFDGYTF	TGCGCCAGCAGCCAAGAGACAGGGTGGTTGTTTGATGGCTACACCTTC
-	TRBV6-2/TRBV6-3	TRBD1	TRBJ2-7	CATKGTGISYEQYF	TGTGCCACCAAAGGGACAGGGATCTCCTACGAGCAGTACTTC
-	TRBV29-1	-	TRBJ2-1	CSVAGGADSYNEQFF	TGCAGCGTTGCAGGGGGGGCCGATTCCTACAATGAGCAGTTCTTC
-	TRBV21-1	-	TRBJ2-7	CASRTGDEQYF	TGTGCCAGCAGGACAGGGGACGAGCAGTACTTC
-	TRBV9	-	TRBJ2-2	CASSVAGGTGELFF	TGTGCCAGCAGCGTAGCCGGGGGCACCGGGGAGCTGTTTTTT
many	TRBV7-3	-	TRBJ1-1	CASSLSRGRDTEAFF	TGTGCCAGCAGCTTAAGCCGGGGTAGGGACACTGAAGCTTTCTTT
few	TRBV12-3/TRBV12-4	-	TRBJ1-6	CASSDGGAGSPLHF	TGTGCCAGCAGTGACGGGGGTGCTGGTTCACCCCTCCACTTT
-	TRBV20-1	-	TRBJ1-2	CSARFGKNYGYTF	TGCAGTGCTAGGTTCGGAAAGAACTATGGCTACACCTTC
-	TRBV5-1	-	TRBJ2-1	CASSLQASNYNEQFF	TGCGCCAGCAGCTTACAGGCATCAAACTACAATGAGCAGTTCTTC
-	TRBV3-1	-	TRBJ1-3	CASSQDWGEFGNTIYF	TGTGCCAGCAGCCAAGATTGGGGGGAGTTTGGAAACACCATATATTTT
-	TRBV5-1	TRBD1	TRBJ1-5	CASSLGQGEQPQHF	TGCGCCAGCAGCTTGGGACAGGGTGAACAGCCCCAGCATTTT
few	TRBV30	-	TRBJ2-1	CAWLGGGRANEQFF	TGTGCCTGGTTAGGGGGAGGCAGGGCCAATGAGCAGTTCTTC
-	TRBV5-1	-	TRBJ1-1	CASSLMKFPGAHTEAFF	TGCGCCAGCAGCTTGATGAAATTCCCAGGGGCGCACACTGAAGCTTTCTTT
few	TRBV10-3	-	TRBJ2-7	CAISPVGYEQYF	TGTGCCATCAGCCCGGTAGGCTACGAGCAGTACTTC
-	TRBV7-2	TRBD1	TRBJ1-5	CASSLDPTDRDNQPQHF	TGTGCCAGCAGCCTCGACCCGACGGACAGGGACAATCAGCCCCAGCATTTT
-	TRBV12-3/TRBV12-4	-	TRBJ1-1	CASSVGQMVNTEAFF	TGTGCCAGCAGTGTAGGGCAGATGGTGAACACTGAAGCTTTCTTT
-	TRBV30	-	TRBJ2-7	CAWSVAGQEQYF	TGTGCCTGGAGTGTGGCCGGGCAAGAGCAGTACTTC
few	TRBV29-1	-	TRBJ2-5	CSVGHETQYF	TGCAGCGTAGGTCACGAGACCCAGTACTTC
few	TRBV29-1	-	TRBJ1-1	CSVDGSRITEAFF	TGCAGCGTTGACGGGAGCCGAATCACTGAAGCTTTCTTT
few	TRBV5-1	-	TRBJ1-2	CASRFPGVDGYTF	TGCGCCAGCAGATTTCCGGGGGTCGATGGCTACACCTTC